This T cell receptor (beta chain) was identified during a study of blood T cell repertoires in COVID-19. The V and J ends lost 6 bases and 7 bases, in that order; junction bases with no gene match: 11. This CDR3 has 14 residues. In germline, CDR1 is MNHEY, CDR2 SVGEGT. Generated by immunoSEQ multiplex PCR, the TCRdb table keeps only in-frame clones and is missing some. The repertoire consists of about 410,000 clones, with 86% occurring once and the leading ten covering 1.4% to 1.5%. Sequenced material: peripheral blood. This TCR was sampled from a woman in her twenties or thirties with active or convalescent COVID-19. The chain uses TRBV6-2 or TRBV6-3 and TRBJ1-2; 7 bases map to TRBD1. The CDR3, as DNA: TGTGCCAGCAGCCTTGGACAGGCTGGGGGTGGCTACACCTTC. This encodes CASSLGQAGGGYTF.